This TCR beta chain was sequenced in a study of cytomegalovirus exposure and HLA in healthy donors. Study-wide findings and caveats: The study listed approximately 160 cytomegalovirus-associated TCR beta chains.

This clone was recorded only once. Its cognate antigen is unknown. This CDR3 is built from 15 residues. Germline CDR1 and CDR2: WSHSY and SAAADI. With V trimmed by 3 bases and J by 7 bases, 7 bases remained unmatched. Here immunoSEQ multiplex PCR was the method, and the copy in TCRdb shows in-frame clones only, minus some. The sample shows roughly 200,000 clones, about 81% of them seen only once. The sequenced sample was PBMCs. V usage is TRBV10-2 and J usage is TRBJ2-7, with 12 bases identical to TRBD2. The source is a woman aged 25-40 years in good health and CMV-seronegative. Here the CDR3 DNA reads TGCGCCAGCAGTGATCCCACTAGCGGGAGGTATGAGCAGTACTTC. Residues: CASSDPTSGRYEQYF.